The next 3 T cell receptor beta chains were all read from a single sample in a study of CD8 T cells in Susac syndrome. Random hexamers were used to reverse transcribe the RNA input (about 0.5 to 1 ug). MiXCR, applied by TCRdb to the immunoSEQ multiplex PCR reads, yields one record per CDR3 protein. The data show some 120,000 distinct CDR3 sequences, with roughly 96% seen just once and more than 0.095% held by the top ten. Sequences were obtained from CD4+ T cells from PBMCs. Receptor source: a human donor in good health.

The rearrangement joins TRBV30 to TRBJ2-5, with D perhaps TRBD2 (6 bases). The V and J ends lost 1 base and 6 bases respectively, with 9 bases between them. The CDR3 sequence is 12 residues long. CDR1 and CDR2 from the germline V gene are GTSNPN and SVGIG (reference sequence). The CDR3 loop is CAWSGAGKTQYF. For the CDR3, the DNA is TGTGCCTGGAGTGGCGCGGGGAAGACCCAGTACTTC.

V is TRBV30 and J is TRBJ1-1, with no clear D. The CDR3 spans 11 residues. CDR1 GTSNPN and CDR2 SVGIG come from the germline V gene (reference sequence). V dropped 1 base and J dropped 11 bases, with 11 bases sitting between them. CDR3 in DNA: TGTGCCTGGAGTGCCTTAAAACGGGCTTTCTTT. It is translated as CAWSALKRAFF. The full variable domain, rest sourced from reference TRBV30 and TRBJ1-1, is SQTIHQWPATLVQPVGSPLSLECTVEGTSNPNLYWYRQAAGRGLQLLFYSVGIGQISSEVPQNLSASRPQDRQFILSSKKLLLSDSGFYLCAWSALKRAFFGQGTRLTVV.

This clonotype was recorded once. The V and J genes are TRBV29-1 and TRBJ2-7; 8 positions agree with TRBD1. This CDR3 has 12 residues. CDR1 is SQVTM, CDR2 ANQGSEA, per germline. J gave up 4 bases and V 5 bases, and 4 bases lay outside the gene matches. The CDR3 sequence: CSVQGAVYEQYF. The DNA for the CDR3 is TGCAGCGTTCAGGGGGCAGTTTACGAGCAGTACTTC.